This TCR beta chain was observed in a study of T cell changes during pregnancy in multiple sclerosis. CDR1 is SGDLS and CDR2 is YYNGEE in the germline V gene. Between the trimmed V and J ends, which lost 6 bases and 12 bases, there was a span of 15 bases. The CDR3 is 11 residues long. Sequenced by immunoSEQ multiplex PCR; TCRdb stores in-frame clones only, minus some. The data show approximately 69,000 clones, around 90% seen once. Sequencing used peripheral blood, obtained in the second trimester of pregnancy. The V call is TRBV9, the J call TRBJ1-2; D possibly corresponds to TRBD1 (5 bases). The clonotype originates from a female donor in good health, enrolled as a control in a pregnancy study. CDR3 DNA: TGTGCCAGCACTCCGGGGGGACGTCACACCTTC. This encodes CASTPGGRHTF.